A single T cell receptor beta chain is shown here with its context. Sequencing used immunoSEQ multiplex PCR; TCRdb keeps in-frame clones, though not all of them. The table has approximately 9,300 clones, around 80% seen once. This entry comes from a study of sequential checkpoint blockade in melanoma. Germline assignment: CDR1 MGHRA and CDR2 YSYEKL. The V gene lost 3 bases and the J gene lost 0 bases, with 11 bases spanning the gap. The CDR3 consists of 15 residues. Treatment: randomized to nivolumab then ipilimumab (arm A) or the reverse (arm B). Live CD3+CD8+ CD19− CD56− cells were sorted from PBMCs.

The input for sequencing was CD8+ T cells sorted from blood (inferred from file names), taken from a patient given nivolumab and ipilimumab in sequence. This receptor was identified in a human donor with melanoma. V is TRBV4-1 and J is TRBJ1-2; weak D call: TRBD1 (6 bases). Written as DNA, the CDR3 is TGCGCCAGCAGCCAGGAGACAGGCGCTAACTATGGCTACACCTTC. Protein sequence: CASSQETGANYGYTF.